The rows below give T cell receptor beta chains drawn from one sample of a study of human T cells and chemical hapten exposure. Via MiXCR, TCRdb re-called the RACE reads, giving one row per CDR3 protein. The data hold about 270,000 distinct CDR3 sequences, with just under 8% observed a single time. Here the sequenced sample was whole blood, taken in connection with sensitization to the hapten diphenylcyclopropenone (DPC). The receptors originated from a man younger than 35 with alopecia areata. Some clones in this sample may be carry-over from other donors' samples. Each CDR3 is given with its conserved first and last residue. The D gene is left open where the match is weak. Size is stated for part of the rows, as once, few or many counts, or as a class when the clone is expanded.

v_call	d_call	j_call	clone_size	cdr3_nt	cdr3_aa
TRBV18	NA	TRBJ1-2	few	TGTGCCAGCTCACACAAAGACATCGCAGTTTGGTACACCTTC	CASSHKDIAVWYTF
TRBV6-2/TRBV6-3	NA	TRBJ1-5	few	TGTGCCAGCAGTTATCAACGCAATCAGCCCCAGCATTTT	CASSYQRNQPQHF
TRBV27	NA	TRBJ1-2	NA	TGTGCCAGCAGTTTAAAGCCAGGGAATACTAACTATGGCTACACCTTC	CASSLKPGNTNYGYTF
TRBV6-6	TRBD1	TRBJ2-7	few	TGTGCCAGCAGTTACTCTGGACAGGGAGTGGGCGAGCAGTACTTC	CASSYSGQGVGEQYF
TRBV5-1	NA	TRBJ1-5	NA	TGCGCCAGCAGCTTGGGCAGGGACAATCAGCCCCAGCATTTT	CASSLGRDNQPQHF
TRBV5-1	NA	TRBJ1-1	few	TGCGCCAGCAGCTTACAAATGCACACTGAAGCTTTCTTT	CASSLQMHTEAFF
TRBV29-1	TRBD1	TRBJ1-5	NA	TGCAGCGTTGTAGAAGGGGGCGATCAGCCCCAGCATTTT	CSVVEGGDQPQHF
TRBV12-5	NA	TRBJ2-1	NA	TGTGCTAGTGCCCGGAACAGCGGAGAGGAGCAGTTCTTC	CASARNSGEEQFF
TRBV5-1	TRBD1	TRBJ2-5	NA	TGCGCCAGCAGCGACTGGGACAGCCCCCAGGAGACCCAGTACTTC	CASSDWDSPQETQYF
TRBV12-3/TRBV12-4	NA	TRBJ1-1	NA	TGTGCCAGCAGTCCGGGCCGGACAGCCAACACTGAAGCTTTCTTT	CASSPGRTANTEAFF
TRBV29-1	TRBD1	TRBJ1-2	many	TGCAGCGTCAGGACAGGGGGCGAATATGGCTACACCTTC	CSVRTGGEYGYTF
TRBV29-1	NA	TRBJ2-5	NA	TGCAGCGTTGAAGTCTGGGTCAGGGATGAGACCCAGTACTTC	CSVEVWVRDETQYF
TRBV6-6	NA	TRBJ1-4	few	TGTGCCAGCAGTTACGAAGTTTATGAAAAACTGTTTTTT	CASSYEVYEKLFF
TRBV3-1	NA	TRBJ2-2	many	TGTGCCAGCAGCCAAGTGGATCGGACCGGGGAGCTGTTTTTT	CASSQVDRTGELFF
TRBV15	NA	TRBJ1-1	many	TGTGCCACCAGCAGAGAGGGCAGGGCGAACACTGAAGCTTTCTTT	CATSREGRANTEAFF
TRBV10-2	TRBD1	TRBJ1-2	few	TGCGCCAGCAGTGAGTCAAGGGGGCGCGACTATGGCTACACCTTC	CASSESRGRDYGYTF
TRBV7-8	NA	TRBJ1-5	few	TGTGCCAGCAGCTTAGTTTCGGGGGGTCATGACAATCAGCCCCAGCATTTT	CASSLVSGGHDNQPQHF
TRBV7-2	TRBD2	TRBJ2-3	NA	TGTGCCAGCAGCTTACGGTCGCTAGCGGGGGGGCTGGACACAGATACGCAGTATTTT	CASSLRSLAGGLDTDTQYF
TRBV9	TRBD1	TRBJ2-2	NA	TGTGCCAGCGCTGGGCACAGGGGCTCCGGGGAACCCGGGGAGCTGTTTTTT	CASAGHRGSGEPGELFF
TRBV7-9	NA	TRBJ1-1	many	TGTGCCAGCAGCTTAGGGCAGTACACTGAAGCTTTCTTT	CASSLGQYTEAFF
TRBV21-1	NA	TRBJ2-5	few	TGTCCCCATCCGGGGACAGGGTCACAAGAGACCCAGTACTTC	CPHPGTGSQETQYF
TRBV11-2	NA	TRBJ2-1	NA	TGTGCCAGCAGCCTCCTTGACGGACGATACTACAATGAGCAGTTCTTC	CASSLLDGRYYNEQFF
TRBV29-1	NA	TRBJ1-4	many	TGCAGCGTCCTGATTATGACCGGGCTCGATTTCGGGGAACTGTTTTTT	CSVLIMTGLDFGELFF
TRBV28	NA	TRBJ2-1	few	TGTGCCAGCAGTACCTACATTCTGAAAGAAAGGTACAATGAGCAGTTCTTC	CASSTYILKERYNEQFF
TRBV29-1	NA	TRBJ1-1	NA	TGCAGCGTTGAAGACTTATCAGGGACTCAAGCTTTCTTT	CSVEDLSGTQAFF
TRBV20-1	TRBD1	TRBJ2-7	NA	TGCAGTGCAATGGCCCGGGACAGGGCGGACTACGAGCAGTACTTC	CSAMARDRADYEQYF
TRBV20-1	NA	TRBJ1-4	NA	TGCAGTGCCGACTGGGACGGAGAGAATGAAAAACTGTTTTTT	CSADWDGENEKLFF
TRBV20-1	NA	TRBJ1-2	NA	TGCAGTTGGGGGCAGGGTTTCGACTATGGCTACACCTTC	CSWGQGFDYGYTF
TRBV29-1	TRBD1	TRBJ1-2	NA	TGCAGCGTTGAGGGGGACAGGCCAGCGGCTAACTATGGCTACACCTTC	CSVEGDRPAANYGYTF
TRBV29-1	TRBD1	TRBJ2-5	few	TGCAGCGCCCGGACAGGGGGGGAGACCCAGTACTTC	CSARTGGETQYF
TRBV6-1	NA	TRBJ1-2	NA	TGTGCCAGCATGGGGCAGGGGTATGGCTACACCTTC	CASMGQGYGYTF
TRBV6-1	TRBD1	TRBJ1-1	NA	TGTGCCAGCAGTGAAAAATACAGGGGTTTTACTGAAGCTTTCTTT	CASSEKYRGFTEAFF
TRBV12-5	TRBD1	TRBJ1-2	NA	TGTGCTAGCAAAGACAGGGAGCTTCCTCGTGGCTACACCTTC	CASKDRELPRGYTF
TRBV5-1	TRBD1	TRBJ1-2	many	TGCGCCAGCAGCTTGGGGACAGGGGGCGAAAATGGCTACACCTTC	CASSLGTGGENGYTF
TRBV20-1	NA	TRBJ1-6	NA	TGCAGTGCTCGCGAGAACGACAGCTCCTGTAATTCACCCCTCCACTTT	CSARENDSSCNSPLHF
TRBV27	NA	TRBJ2-1	few	TGTGCCAGTGGACGCGGAGCTTGGGGACAATACAATGAGCAGTTCTTC	CASGRGAWGQYNEQFF
TRBV7-3	TRBD1	TRBJ1-1	NA	TGTGCCAGCAGCCCCCCGGACAGGGAGGCTTTCTTT	CASSPPDREAFF
TRBV9	TRBD1	TRBJ1-1	few	TGTGCCAGCACGAAGGGGACAGGAACCACTGAAGCTTTCTTT	CASTKGTGTTEAFF
TRBV7-8	NA	TRBJ1-3	NA	TGTGCCAGCAGCCCCCGGACACGGGATGGAAACACCATATATTTT	CASSPRTRDGNTIYF
TRBV10-3	NA	TRBJ2-7	few	TGTGCCATCAACAAAAACAAAGAGAGCTCCTACGAGCAGTACTTC	CAINKNKESSYEQYF
TRBV6-2/TRBV6-3	NA	TRBJ1-5	NA	TGTGCCAGCGCCTCTCCCCAGAAGAGTCCGCCCCAGCATTTT	CASASPQKSPPQHF
TRBV12-3/TRBV12-4	NA	TRBJ1-2	many	TGTGCCAGCAGTCCCCAGGACGGATCGTATGGCTACACCTTC	CASSPQDGSYGYTF
TRBV20-1	NA	TRBJ1-5	NA	TGCAGTGCTTTTAGACCCGGAGGTCGGCCCCAGCATTTT	CSAFRPGGRPQHF
TRBV4-1	TRBD1	TRBJ2-7	many	TGCGCCAGCAGCCACGATGTGACAGGGGTCGGCGAGCAGTACTTC	CASSHDVTGVGEQYF
TRBV12-3/TRBV12-4	NA	TRBJ2-3	NA	TGTGCCAGCAGTTCTACCCTAGACACAGATACGCAGTATTTT	CASSSTLDTDTQYF